The clone carrying this T cell receptor (beta chain) was detected a few times. Antigen unknown. The PCR contained 60 Vbeta and 13 Jbeta primers. TCRdb keeps only in-frame clones here, not all; method: immunoSEQ multiplex PCR. The sample yields about 110,000 clones, over 70% seen once. The data belong to a study of cytomegalovirus exposure and HLA in healthy donors. Germline V gene sequence: CDR1 GTSNPN, CDR2 SVGIG (reference sequence). The V end was cut by 3 bases, the J end by 0 bases, with 14 bases between. The CDR3 is 15 amino acids. Findings and caveats of the study: Follow-up analysis later connected one missense variant in DCLRE1C with trimming of TCR beta V- and J-genes. The study dropped some indistinguishable V segments, TRBV6-2 and TRBV6-3 among them. Among the sequence variants, a highly shared cluster was likely an artifact of sequencing.

The gene calls are TRBV30 and TRBJ1-1; the D gene is possibly TRBD1 (5 bases). The origin of this receptor is a female donor in good health and CMV-seronegative. Sequenced: PBMCs. DNA of the CDR3: TGTGCCTGGAGAAGGTACGGGGGGATGAACACTGAAGCTTTCTTT. Encoded protein: CAWRRYGGMNTEAFF.